This T cell receptor beta chain was profiled in a study of T cell responses to AZD1222 COVID-19 vaccine. The table came from immunoSEQ multiplex PCR; TCRdb's copy has only in-frame clones and leaves some out. The data hold more than 120,000 clones, with about 86% observed a single time. Germline V CDR1 and CDR2: GTSNPN, SVGIG (reference sequence). This CDR3 has 13 amino acids. The V end was cut by 0 bases, the J end by 4 bases, with 10 bases between. This clonotype was sampled from an adult who received the AZD1222 COVID-19 vaccine. The source material was peripheral blood, sampled 28 days after the second AZD1222 dose. The rearrangement joins TRBV30 to TRBJ2-7; D remains unclear. CDR3 bases: TGTGCCTGGAGTGTAGGGCAGTTATACGAGCAGTACTTC. This codes for CAWSVGQLYEQYF.